This is a list of T cell receptor beta chains from one sample in a study of sequential checkpoint blockade in melanoma. Using immunoSEQ multiplex PCR, the repertoire was profiled, and TCRdb retains in-frame clones only, with some absent. The table lists 20,000 to 25,000 clones, roughly 75% of them singletons. This specimen was CD8+ T cells sorted from blood (inferred from file names), taken from a patient given nivolumab and ipilimumab in sequence. These receptors all stem from a human donor with melanoma. The CDR3 runs from the conserved cysteine through the conserved F or W. A D gene is named only where the DNA matches it firmly. The listing skips clone size in some rows; elsewhere it reads once, few, many or a size class.

d_gene	abundance	v_gene	j_gene	CDR3nt	CDR3aa
-	-	TRBV4-1	TRBJ1-4	TGCGCCAGCAGCCAAGACCGGGAAAAACTGTTTTTT	CASSQDREKLFF
TRBD1	-	TRBV7-9	TRBJ2-7	TGTGCCAGCAGCCCGGACAGGGGGCGCGAGCAGTACTTC	CASSPDRGREQYF
-	-	TRBV7-2	TRBJ2-2	TGTGCCAGCAGCCCAACAGGGACCGGGGAGCTGTTTTTT	CASSPTGTGELFF
-	-	TRBV6-1	TRBJ1-5	TGTGCCAGCATGGGAGGGTTGGGTCAGCCCCAGCATTTT	CASMGGLGQPQHF
-	-	TRBV6-5	TRBJ1-6	TGTGCCAGCAGTGACGAGGCCGGGAATTCACCCCTCCACTTT	CASSDEAGNSPLHF
TRBD2	once	TRBV9	TRBJ2-3	TGTGCCAGCAGCGGTAGCGGGGGGCTCACAGATACGCAGTATTTT	CASSGSGGLTDTQYF
-	few	TRBV6-1	TRBJ1-1	TGTGCCAGCAGTTATACAGAGAACACTGAAGCTTTCTTT	CASSYTENTEAFF
TRBD1	few	TRBV5-1	TRBJ2-5	TGCGCCAGCAGCTTGGTTCCCCTACAGGGGTATAAGTCAGAGACCCAGTACTTC	CASSLVPLQGYKSETQYF
-	-	TRBV19	TRBJ2-1	TGTGCCAGTAGTATAGGAGTGGATGAGCAGTTCTTC	CASSIGVDEQFF
TRBD2	-	TRBV28	TRBJ2-3	TGTGCCAGCTTTTCAGGCAGCGGGGGGGGTACAGATACGCAGTATTTT	CASFSGSGGGTDTQYF
TRBD1	-	TRBV7-9	TRBJ2-2	TGTGCCAGCAGCTCAATTAACAGGGGTACCGGGGAGCTGTTTTTT	CASSSINRGTGELFF
-	-	TRBV5-4	TRBJ2-3	TGTGCCAGCAGCCAAATCGGGGATACGCAGTATTTT	CASSQIGDTQYF
-	once	TRBV13	TRBJ2-3	TGTGCCAGCAGCTTTCGGGGAGCGGTTACAGATACGCAGTATTTT	CASSFRGAVTDTQYF
TRBD1	-	TRBV5-5	TRBJ1-5	TGTGCCAGCAGCTTGGGGGACAGGGGAAGCAATCAGCCCCAGCATTTT	CASSLGDRGSNQPQHF
-	-	TRBV5-6	TRBJ2-3	TGTGCCAGCAGCTTCCCACTACCAGCGGGCCTCACAGATACGCAGTATTTT	CASSFPLPAGLTDTQYF
TRBD1	-	TRBV13	TRBJ1-2	TGTGCCAGCAGCATCGGACAGGGGAACTATGGCTACACCTTC	CASSIGQGNYGYTF
-	-	TRBV12-2	TRBJ1-2	TGTGCAAGTCGCTTAGGGGCCCTCTCCGTCCCAGGGGCCCTATACACCTTC	CASRLGALSVPGALYTF
-	-	TRBV21-1	TRBJ1-5	TGTGCCAGCACCTCAGGGGCGGGCAATCAGCCCCAGCATTTT	CASTSGAGNQPQHF
-	-	TRBV2	TRBJ1-3	TGTGCCAGCAGTGAATTGTCAGGGGCGGGAAACACCATATATTTT	CASSELSGAGNTIYF
-	-	TRBV29-1	TRBJ1-1	TGCAGCGGACAGTTGAACACTGAAGCTTTCTTT	CSGQLNTEAFF
TRBD2	-	TRBV4-2	TRBJ2-3	TGTGCCAGCAGCCAAGATACTAGCGGGGGGGCAATAGATACGCAGTATTTT	CASSQDTSGGAIDTQYF
TRBD2	-	TRBV28	TRBJ2-1	TGTGCCAGCAGTTTACTAGCGGGGAGCTCCTACAATGAGCAGTTCTTC	CASSLLAGSSYNEQFF
TRBD1	-	TRBV6-1	TRBJ1-5	TGTGCCAGCAGTGAATTCACCGGGACAGGGTATAGCAATCAGCCCCAGCATTTT	CASSEFTGTGYSNQPQHF
TRBD1	few	TRBV7-6	TRBJ1-2	TGTGCCAGCAGCCCCAGGGGGAGCTATGGCTACACCTTC	CASSPRGSYGYTF